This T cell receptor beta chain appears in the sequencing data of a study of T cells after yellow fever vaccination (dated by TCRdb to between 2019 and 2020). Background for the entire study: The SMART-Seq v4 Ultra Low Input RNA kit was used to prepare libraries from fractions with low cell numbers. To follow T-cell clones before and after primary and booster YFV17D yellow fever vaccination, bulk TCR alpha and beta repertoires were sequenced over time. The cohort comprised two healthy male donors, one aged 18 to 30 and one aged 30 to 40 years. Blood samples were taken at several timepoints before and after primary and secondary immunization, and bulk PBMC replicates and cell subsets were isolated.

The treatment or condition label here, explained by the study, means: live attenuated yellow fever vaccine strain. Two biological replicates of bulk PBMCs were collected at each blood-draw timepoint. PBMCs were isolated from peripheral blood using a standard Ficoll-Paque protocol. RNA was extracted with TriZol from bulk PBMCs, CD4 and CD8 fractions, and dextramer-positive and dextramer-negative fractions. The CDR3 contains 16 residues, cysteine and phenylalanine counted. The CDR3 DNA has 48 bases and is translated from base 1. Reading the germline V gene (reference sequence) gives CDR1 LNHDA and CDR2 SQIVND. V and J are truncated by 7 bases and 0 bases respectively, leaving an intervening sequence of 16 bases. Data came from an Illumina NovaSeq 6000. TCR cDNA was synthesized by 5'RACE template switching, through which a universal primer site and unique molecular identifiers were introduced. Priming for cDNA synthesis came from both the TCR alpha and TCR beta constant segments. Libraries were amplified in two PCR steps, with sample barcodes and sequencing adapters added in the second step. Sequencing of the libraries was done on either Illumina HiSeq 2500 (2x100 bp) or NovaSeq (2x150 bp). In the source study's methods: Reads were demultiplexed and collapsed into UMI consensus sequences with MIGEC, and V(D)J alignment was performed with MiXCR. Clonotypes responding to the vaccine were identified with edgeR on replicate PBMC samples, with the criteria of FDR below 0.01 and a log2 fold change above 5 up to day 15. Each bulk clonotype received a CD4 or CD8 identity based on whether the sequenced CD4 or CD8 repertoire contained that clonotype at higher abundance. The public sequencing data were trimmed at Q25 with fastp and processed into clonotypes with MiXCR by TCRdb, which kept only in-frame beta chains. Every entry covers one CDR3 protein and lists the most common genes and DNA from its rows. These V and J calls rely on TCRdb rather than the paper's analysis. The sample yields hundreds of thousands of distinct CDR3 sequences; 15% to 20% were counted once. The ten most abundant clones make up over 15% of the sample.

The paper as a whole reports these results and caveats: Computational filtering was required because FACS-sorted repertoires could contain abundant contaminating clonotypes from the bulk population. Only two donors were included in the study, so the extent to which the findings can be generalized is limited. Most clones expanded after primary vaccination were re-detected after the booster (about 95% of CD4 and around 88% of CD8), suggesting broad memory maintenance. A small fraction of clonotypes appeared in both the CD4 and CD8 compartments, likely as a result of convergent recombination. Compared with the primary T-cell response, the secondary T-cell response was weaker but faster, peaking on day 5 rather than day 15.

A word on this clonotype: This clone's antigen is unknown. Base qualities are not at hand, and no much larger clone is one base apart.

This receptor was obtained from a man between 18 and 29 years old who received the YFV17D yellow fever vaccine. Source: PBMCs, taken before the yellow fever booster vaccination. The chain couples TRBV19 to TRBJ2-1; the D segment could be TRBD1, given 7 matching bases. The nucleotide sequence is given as TGTGCCAGTACAGGGGGGCCTTTGAGCTCCTACAATGAGCAGTTCTTC. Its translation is CASTGGPLSSYNEQFF.